The following is a T cell receptor beta chain sequence with its context. This record comes from a study of CD8 T cell repertoires and HIV-1 epitope variants. Looking at the study overall: Cultures ran 10 days, with IL-2, IL-7 and IL-15 added on days 3 and 7. 1M T cells were kept uncultured as a baseline.

Sequenced by immunoSEQ multiplex PCR; TCRdb stores in-frame clones only, minus some. The table shows about 95,000 clones, with roughly 81% occurring only once. Germline assignment: CDR1 MNHEY and CDR2 SVGAGI. V dropped 0 bases and J dropped 10 bases, with 19 bases sitting between them. The CDR3 sequence is 16 residues long. The chain carries TRBV6-5 and TRBJ2-1; tentatively, D is TRBD2 (6 bases). This TCR derives from a male donor with HIV. The sample consisted of uncultured baseline CD8+ T cells from peripheral blood mononuclear cells (PBMCs). The CDR3 reads CASSYSSGGGFREQFF. CDR3 sequence (DNA): TGTGCCAGCAGTTACTCTAGCGGAGGCGGTTTTCGGGAGCAGTTCTTC.